This paragraph reports one T cell receptor (beta chain). What it binds is not known. The record originates from a study of T cells in Graves' hyperthyroidism and ophthalmopathy. Whole-study results and caveats: Expanded thyroid clonotypes (above 0.001) were mostly also found in blood. Ophthalmopathy and stable hyperthyroidism were separated by a 13 V-J model.

This CDR3 comprises 13 residues. Germline-derived CDR1 and CDR2 are SGDLS and YYNGEE. Trimming cost V 1 base and J 4 bases, with 8 bases left between them. Regions amplified from RNA transcripts were the TCR beta CDR3 regions. Primed by the HTBI set, a first-round RT-PCR was run on the TCR CDR3. In TCRdb, the multiplex PCR reads were re-called with MiXCR into one record per CDR3 protein. The sample carries 450,000 to 600,000 distinct CDR3 sequences, around 20% recorded once. The sequence derives from a man aged 40-55 years with Graves' ophthalmopathy. Sequencing input: blood. The chain joins TRBV9 to TRBJ1-2; D not resolved. CDR3 DNA sequence: TGTGCCAGCAGCGTAAGCGGTTCCTATGGCTACACCTTC. Translating gives CASSVSGSYGYTF.